What follows describes a single T cell receptor beta chain. This sample was taken from a study of control samples from healthy donors and cancer patients. The germline V gene encodes CDR1 SGDLS and CDR2 YYNGEE. The CDR3 covers 13 residues. V lost 0 bases and J 4 bases, leaving 7 bases between the germline ends. Clones were sequenced by immunoSEQ multiplex PCR, and TCRdb holds only the in-frame ones, with some missing. The sample yields approximately 160,000 clones, approximately 90% seen once. The TCR comes from a woman aged 30 to 39 in good health. Material for sequencing was blood. The rearrangement joins TRBV9 to TRBJ1-1; D is ambiguous. CDR3 bases: TGTGCCAGCAGCGTAGCGGGGTTCACTGAAGCTTTCTTT. Residues: CASSVAGFTEAFF.